The 20 T cell receptor beta chains below all came from one sample that was sequenced in a study of blood T cell repertoires in COVID-19. Using immunoSEQ multiplex PCR, the repertoire was profiled, and TCRdb retains in-frame clones only, with some absent. Seen here are tens of thousands of clones, just over 85% observed once, and the top ten hold just over 5.5%. The sample comprised peripheral blood. These receptors came from a woman aged 80 or older with active or convalescent COVID-19.

The chain carries TRBV28 and TRBJ2-6; 7 nucleotides match TRBD2. CDR1 and CDR2 (germline): MDHEN, SYDVKM. The CDR3 is made up of 18 amino acids. The trim removed 2 bases at V and 1 base at J, leaving 8 bases unmatched. This chain's CDR3 is CASSLGGRAWSGANVLTF. Written as DNA, the CDR3 is TGTGCCAGCAGTTTAGGTGGGAGGGCTTGGTCTGGGGCCAACGTCCTGACTTTC.

The genes are TRBV6-2 or TRBV6-3 and TRBJ2-5; tentatively, D is TRBD2 (6 bases). The CDR3 has 15 residues. From germline, CDR1 is MNHEY and CDR2 SVGEGT. V was pared by 5 bases and J by 5 bases, with 18 bases between. CDR3 loop: CASSPLDGRIETQYF. The DNA for the CDR3 is TGTGCCAGCAGTCCGCTAGATGGGAGGATTGAGACCCAGTACTTC.

The chain combines TRBV2 with TRBJ1-4, with D possibly being TRBD1 (6 bases). CDR1 and CDR2 from the germline V gene are SNHLY and FYNNEI. This CDR3 is 15 amino acids long. The V and J ends lost 7 bases and 0 bases respectively, with 12 bases between them. The CDR3 loop reads CASKQGSATNEKLFF. The CDR3 coding sequence is TGTGCCAGCAAGCAGGGGAGCGCAACTAATGAAAAACTGTTTTTT.

J is TRBJ1-1 and V is TRBV2; 8 bases map to TRBD1. The V gene's germline CDR1 is SNHLY and CDR2 FYNNEI. CDR3 length: 14 amino acids. J gave up 5 bases and V 6 bases, and 8 bases lay outside the gene matches. This CDR3 reads CASRRDRRSTEAFF. Here the CDR3 DNA reads TGTGCCAGCAGAAGGGACAGGCGGTCAACTGAAGCTTTCTTT.

The chain has TRBV18 and TRBJ1-4; tentative D call: TRBD1 (6 bases). The CDR3 covers 13 residues. Trimming left V 6 bases short and J 7 bases short, with 12 bases between. Germline CDR1 reads KGHSH; CDR2 reads LQKENI. DNA of the CDR3: TGTGCCAGCTCTTCAAGACAGGTTGAAAAACTGTTTTTT. This gives the protein CASSSRQVEKLFF.

The chain joins TRBV3-1 (or the pseudogene TRBV3-2) to TRBJ2-5, with 10 bases matching TRBD2. V was clipped by 1 base and J by 7 bases; unmatched bases: 6. The CDR3 has 15 residues. Germline V lookup: CDR1 LGHDT, CDR2 YNNKEL (reference sequence). The CDR3 DNA sequence: TGTGCCAGCAGCCAAGTTGGACTAGCGGCGTGGACCCAGTACTTC. Protein product: CASSQVGLAAWTQYF.

This clone was detected once. This sequence joins TRBV2 and TRBJ1-6; TRBD1 aligns across 10 bases. The CDR3 covers 14 residues. Per germline, CDR1 SNHLY and CDR2 FYNNEI. V lost 6 bases and J lost 7; bases outside the gene matches: 3. This CDR3 is CASSGTGENSPLHF. The CDR3 DNA reads TGTGCCAGCAGCGGGACAGGGGAGAATTCACCCCTCCACTTT.

This clone was observed once. The V and J genes are TRBV3-1 (or the pseudogene TRBV3-2) and TRBJ2-7; 7 bases line up with TRBD1. The CDR3 length is 15 residues. J lost 3 bases, V lost 3 bases, and 8 bases had no gene match. Germline values: CDR1 LGHDT, CDR2 YNNKEL (reference sequence). The CDR3 protein is CASSQPTGDSYEQYF. The CDR3 bases are TGTGCCAGCAGCCAGCCCACAGGGGATAGCTACGAGCAGTACTTC.

J is TRBJ1-2 and V is TRBV25-1; D perhaps matches TRBD1 (5 bases). Trimming pared 3 bases from V and 1 base from J, leaving 9 bases between. Germline V gene sequence: CDR1 MGHDK, CDR2 SYGVNS. There are 14 residues in the CDR3. CDR3 coding DNA: TGTGCCAGCAGTGACGGGGGGAATAACTATGGCTACACCTTC. Translation: CASSDGGNNYGYTF.

The chain uses TRBV2 and TRBJ1-1; D not resolved. The ends were cut back, 6 bases at V and 4 bases at J, with 15 bases in the middle. CDR3 size: 14 residues. Per germline, CDR1 SNHLY and CDR2 FYNNEI. CDR3 sequence (DNA): TGTGCCAGCAGCCCCACAGATCTTTCCACTGAAGCTTTCTTT. It is translated as CASSPTDLSTEAFF.

This rearrangement joins TRBV5-6 to TRBJ2-2; D gene ambiguous. Trimming removed 6 bases from V and 6 bases from J, with 15 bases in between. Germline-derived CDR1 and CDR2 are SGHDT and YYEEEE. The CDR3 totals 14 residues. Here the CDR3 DNA reads TGTGCCAGCAACTTTCTAGGAGAGGCCGGGGAGCTGTTTTTT. It specifies CASNFLGEAGELFF. Looking up the rest from reference TRBV5-6 and TRBJ2-2 gives the full variable domain: DAGVTQSPTHLIKTRGQQVTLRCSPKSGHDTVSWYQQALGQGPQFIFQYYEEEERQRGNFPDRFSGHQFPNYSSELNVNALLLGDSALYLCASNFLGEAGELFFGEGSRLTVL.

The V call is TRBV5-1, the J call TRBJ2-1, with 7 bases lining up with TRBD2. Germline assignment: CDR1 SGHRS and CDR2 YFSETQ. Trimming took 2 bases from V and 7 from J; bases not matched to a gene: 15. The CDR3 is 17 amino acids. CDR3 nucleotide sequence: TGCGCCAGCAGCTTTGGGAGGGAGGGCCTTCTTCGTAATGAGCAGTTCTTC. Translation gives CASSFGREGLLRNEQFF.

The chain combines TRBV6-6 with TRBJ2-1; maybe TRBD1 (6 bases). The CDR3 is 16 amino acids. V shed 7 bases and J shed 4 bases, with 20 bases lying between them. Germline assignment: CDR1 MNHNY and CDR2 SVGAGI (reference sequence). The CDR3 region is CASISRTGNLYNEQFF. As DNA, the CDR3 is TGTGCCAGCATCTCCCGAACAGGGAACCTATACAATGAGCAGTTCTTC.

CDR3 in DNA: TGTGCCAGCAGCTTAATCGGGAGGGGTTCACCCCTCCACTTT. It is translated as CASSLIGRGSPLHF. This chain connects TRBV7-3 to TRBJ1-6; possible D gene TRBD1, 5 bases. Per germline, CDR1 SGHTA and CDR2 FQGTGA. This CDR3 contains 14 residues. Trimming cost V 1 base and J 9 bases, with 10 bases left between them.

The chain links TRBV6-1 to TRBJ1-2, with 7 bases fitting TRBD1. Germline V gene data show CDR1 as MNHNS and CDR2 as SASEGT. The CDR3 spans 13 residues. The ends lost 2 bases at V and 5 bases at J; junction bases unmatched: 2. The CDR3: CASSERQGYGYTF. The CDR3 DNA follows: TGTGCCAGCAGTGAAAGACAGGGTTATGGCTACACCTTC.

This clone was seen a handful of times. In DNA form, the CDR3 reads TGCGCCAGCAGCTTTTCGTACCAGGCTAATGAAAAACTGTTTTTT. Its translation: CASSFSYQANEKLFF. This chain connects TRBV5-1 to TRBJ1-4; D remains ambiguous. Germline CDR1 and CDR2: SGHRS and YFSETQ. The CDR3 runs 15 residues. Trimming took off 2 bases at V and 3 bases at J, with 11 bases between the two ends.

The chain joins TRBV19 to TRBJ1-5; 8 bases map to TRBD1. V shed 5 bases, J shed 2 bases, and the junction held 8 bases outside the gene matches. CDR3 length: 16 amino acids. Looked up from germline, CDR1 is LNHDA and CDR2 is SQIVND (reference sequence). In nucleotides, the CDR3 is TGTGCCAGTAGTCCAGGACAGGGTCTCCGCAATCAGCCCCAGCATTTT. Translating gives CASSPGQGLRNQPQHF.

The chain uses TRBV7-6 and TRBJ2-1, with 10 nucleotides matching TRBD1. Germline CDR1 is SGHVS and CDR2 is FNYEAQ. The CDR3 contains 16 residues. V trimming: 0 bases; J trimming: 6 bases; junction bases outside the gene matches: 5. The CDR3 DNA follows: TGTGCCAGCAGCTTAGCGGGGGGGACAGGGGTCAATGAGCAGTTCTTC. Residues: CASSLAGGTGVNEQFF.

The chain links TRBV18 to TRBJ1-2; D ambiguous. Per germline, CDR1 KGHSH and CDR2 LQKENI. V was cut by 2 bases and J by 3 bases, with 7 bases left in between. CDR3 length: 13 amino acids. CDR3 DNA: TGTGCCAGCTCACCATCAGATTACTATGGCTACACCTTC. The encoded protein is CASSPSDYYGYTF. The full variable domain, its missing parts supplied by reference TRBV18 and TRBJ1-2, is NAGVMQNPRHLVRRRGQEARLRCSPMKGHSHVYWYRQLPEEGLKFMVYLQKENIIDESGMPKERFSAEFPKEGPSILRIQQVVRGDSAAYFCASSPSDYYGYTFGSGTRLTVV.

The chain uses TRBV6-5 and TRBJ1-1; 8 bases fit TRBD1. CDR1 MNHEY and CDR2 SVGAGI come from the germline V gene. CDR3 length equals 14 residues. J was trimmed by 6 bases and V by 5 bases; bases with no gene match: 8. The CDR3 DNA sequence: TGTGCCAGCAGTAACCGACAGGGGCTCCCTGAAGCTTTCTTT. Residues: CASSNRQGLPEAFF.